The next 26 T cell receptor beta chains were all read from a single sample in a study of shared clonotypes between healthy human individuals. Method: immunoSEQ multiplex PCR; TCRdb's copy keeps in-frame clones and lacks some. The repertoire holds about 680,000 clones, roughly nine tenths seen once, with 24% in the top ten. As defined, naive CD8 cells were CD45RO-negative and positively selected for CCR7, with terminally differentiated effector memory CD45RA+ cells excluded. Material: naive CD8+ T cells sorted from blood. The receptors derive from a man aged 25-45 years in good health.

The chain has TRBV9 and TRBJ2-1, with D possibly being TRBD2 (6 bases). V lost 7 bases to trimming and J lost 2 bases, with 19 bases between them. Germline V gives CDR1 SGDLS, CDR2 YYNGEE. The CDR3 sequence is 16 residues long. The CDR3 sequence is CASGIRRDSTYNEQFF. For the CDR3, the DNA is TGTGCCAGCGGAATACGCCGGGACTCGACCTACAATGAGCAGTTCTTC.

The CDR3 loop reads CASSLLGLGQPQHF. CDR3 nucleotides: TGTGCCAGCAGTTTACTTGGGTTAGGCCAGCCCCAGCATTTT. The genes are TRBV27 and TRBJ1-5; D ambiguous. Germline V gene lookup returns CDR1 MNHEY and CDR2 SMNVEV (reference sequence). CDR3 size: 14 residues. Deletions cut 2 bases from V and 7 bases from J, with 12 bases between.

CDR3 in amino acids: CASSKEEYSNQPQHF. The CDR3 DNA follows: TGTGCCAGCAGCAAAGAGGAATATAGCAATCAGCCCCAGCATTTT. This chain joins TRBV21-1 and TRBJ1-5. TRBV21-1 is a pseudogene. CDR3 length: 15 residues.

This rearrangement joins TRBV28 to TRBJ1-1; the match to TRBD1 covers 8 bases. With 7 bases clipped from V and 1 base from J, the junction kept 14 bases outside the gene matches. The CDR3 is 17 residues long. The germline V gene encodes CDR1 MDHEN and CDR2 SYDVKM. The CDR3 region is CASISGTGGPKNTEAFF. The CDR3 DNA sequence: TGTGCCAGCATTTCCGGGACAGGTGGACCTAAGAACACTGAAGCTTTCTTT.

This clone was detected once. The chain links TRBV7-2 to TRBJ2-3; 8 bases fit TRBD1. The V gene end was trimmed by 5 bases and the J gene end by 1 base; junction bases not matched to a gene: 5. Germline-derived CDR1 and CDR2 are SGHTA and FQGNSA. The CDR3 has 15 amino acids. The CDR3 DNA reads TGTGCCAGCAGCCCCAGGGGGCGCCGCACAGATACGCAGTATTTT. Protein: CASSPRGRRTDTQYF. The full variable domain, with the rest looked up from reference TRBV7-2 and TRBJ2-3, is GAGVSQSPSNKVTEKGKDVELRCDPISGHTALYWYRQSLGQGLEFLIYFQGNSAPDKSGLPSDRFSAERTGGSVSTLTIQRTQQEDSAVYLCASSPRGRRTDTQYFGPGTRLTVL.

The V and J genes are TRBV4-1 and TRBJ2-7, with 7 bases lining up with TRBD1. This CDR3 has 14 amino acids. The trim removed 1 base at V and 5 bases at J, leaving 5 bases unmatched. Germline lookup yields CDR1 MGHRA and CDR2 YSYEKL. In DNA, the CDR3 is TGCGCCAGCAGCCAAGTTCCAGGGGGTAACGAGCAGTACTTC. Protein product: CASSQVPGGNEQYF.

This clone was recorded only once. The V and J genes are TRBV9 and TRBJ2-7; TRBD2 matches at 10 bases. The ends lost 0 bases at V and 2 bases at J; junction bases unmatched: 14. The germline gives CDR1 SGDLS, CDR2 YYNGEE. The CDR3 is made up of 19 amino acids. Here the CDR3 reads CASSVAPPSGSRYTYEQYF. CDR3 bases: TGTGCCAGCAGCGTAGCTCCCCCTAGCGGGAGTCGCTATACCTACGAGCAGTACTTC.

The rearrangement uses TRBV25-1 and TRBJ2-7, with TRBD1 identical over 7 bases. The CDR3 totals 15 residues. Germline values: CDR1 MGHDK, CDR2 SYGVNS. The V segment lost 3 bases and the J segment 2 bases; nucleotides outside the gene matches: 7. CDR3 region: CASSDTGAETYEQYF. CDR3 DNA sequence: TGTGCCAGCAGTGACACAGGGGCTGAGACCTACGAGCAGTACTTC.

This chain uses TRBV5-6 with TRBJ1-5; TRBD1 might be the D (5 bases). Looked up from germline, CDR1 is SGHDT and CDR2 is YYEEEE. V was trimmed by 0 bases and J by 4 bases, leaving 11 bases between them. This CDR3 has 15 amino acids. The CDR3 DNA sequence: TGTGCCAGCAGCTTGGGGGCAGGGCGTAATCAGCCCCAGCATTTT. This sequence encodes CASSLGAGRNQPQHF.

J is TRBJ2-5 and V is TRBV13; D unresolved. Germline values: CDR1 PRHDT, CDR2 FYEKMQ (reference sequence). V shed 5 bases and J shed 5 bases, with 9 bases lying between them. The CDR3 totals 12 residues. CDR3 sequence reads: CASSQGWETQYF. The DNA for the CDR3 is TGTGCCAGCAGCCAAGGGTGGGAGACCCAGTACTTC.

CDR3 sequence (DNA): TGTGCCAGCAGCCCCAACGGCTACGCGACAGCGAACACCGGGGAGCTGTTTTTT. Translated: CASSPNGYATANTGELFF. The chain joins TRBV7-3 to TRBJ2-2; D perhaps matches TRBD1 (5 bases). The germline V and J ends were trimmed by 5 bases and 0 bases, with 19 bases remaining between them. Germline CDR1 reads SGHTA; CDR2 reads FQGTGA. The CDR3 covers 18 residues.

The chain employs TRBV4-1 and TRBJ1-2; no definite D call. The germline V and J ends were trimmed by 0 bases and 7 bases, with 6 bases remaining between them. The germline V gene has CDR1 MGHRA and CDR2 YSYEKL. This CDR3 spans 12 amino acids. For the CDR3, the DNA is TGCGCCAGCAGCCAAGATTTTGGTGGCTACACCTTC. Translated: CASSQDFGGYTF.

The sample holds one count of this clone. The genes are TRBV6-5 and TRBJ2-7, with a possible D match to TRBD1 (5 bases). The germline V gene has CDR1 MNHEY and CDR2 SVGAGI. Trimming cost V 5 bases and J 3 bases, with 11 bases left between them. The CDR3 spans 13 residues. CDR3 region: CASSVGHSYEQYF. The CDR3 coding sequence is TGTGCCAGCAGTGTAGGACACAGCTACGAGCAGTACTTC.

The CDR3, as DNA: TGTGCCAGCAGTGAAGGTGGGAGGTCCGTTGCAACTAATGAAAAACTGTTTTTT. It translates to CASSEGGRSVATNEKLFF. V gene TRBV2 combines with J gene TRBJ1-4, with D uncertain. The CDR3 loop spans 18 amino acids. Trimming removed 1 base from V and 0 bases from J, with 15 bases in between. The germline V gene encodes CDR1 SNHLY and CDR2 FYNNEI.

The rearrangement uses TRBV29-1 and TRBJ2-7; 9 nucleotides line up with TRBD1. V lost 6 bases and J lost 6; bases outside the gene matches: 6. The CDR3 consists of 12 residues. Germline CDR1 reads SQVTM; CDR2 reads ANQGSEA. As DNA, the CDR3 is TGCAGCGTGCCCAGACAGGGGGGCGAGCAGTACTTC. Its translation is CSVPRQGGEQYF.

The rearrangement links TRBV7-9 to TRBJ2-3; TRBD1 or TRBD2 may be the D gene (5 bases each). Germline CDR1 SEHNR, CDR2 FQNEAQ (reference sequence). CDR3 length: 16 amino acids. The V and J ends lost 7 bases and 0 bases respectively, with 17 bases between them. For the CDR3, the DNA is TGTGCCAGCAACAGACGTGGGGACCCTAGCACAGATACGCAGTATTTT. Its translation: CASNRRGDPSTDTQYF.

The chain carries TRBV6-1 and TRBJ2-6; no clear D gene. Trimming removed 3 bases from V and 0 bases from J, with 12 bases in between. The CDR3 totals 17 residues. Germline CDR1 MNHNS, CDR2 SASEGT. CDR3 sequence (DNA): TGTGCCAGCAGTGACCCGCGCTTGAGCTCTGGGGCCAACGTCCTGACTTTC. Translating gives CASSDPRLSSGANVLTF.

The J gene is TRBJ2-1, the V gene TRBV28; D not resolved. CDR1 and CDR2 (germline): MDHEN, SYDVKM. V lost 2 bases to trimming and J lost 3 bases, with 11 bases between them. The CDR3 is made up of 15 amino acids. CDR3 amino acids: CASSLTPRNYNEQFF. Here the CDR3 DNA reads TGTGCCAGCAGTTTAACCCCTAGAAACTACAATGAGCAGTTCTTC.

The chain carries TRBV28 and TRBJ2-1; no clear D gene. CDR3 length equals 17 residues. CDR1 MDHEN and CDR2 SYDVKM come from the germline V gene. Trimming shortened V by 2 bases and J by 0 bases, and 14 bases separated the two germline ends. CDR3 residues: CASSLLGNPSSYNEQFF. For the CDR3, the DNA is TGTGCCAGCAGTTTACTGGGAAACCCGAGCTCCTACAATGAGCAGTTCTTC.

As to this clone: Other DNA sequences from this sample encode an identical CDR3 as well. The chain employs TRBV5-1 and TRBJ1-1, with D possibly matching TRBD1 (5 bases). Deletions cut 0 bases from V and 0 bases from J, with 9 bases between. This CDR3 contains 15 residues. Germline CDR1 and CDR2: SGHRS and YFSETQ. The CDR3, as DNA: TGCGCCAGCAGCTTGGCCGGGGGGGTGAACACTGAAGCTTTCTTT. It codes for CASSLAGGVNTEAFF.

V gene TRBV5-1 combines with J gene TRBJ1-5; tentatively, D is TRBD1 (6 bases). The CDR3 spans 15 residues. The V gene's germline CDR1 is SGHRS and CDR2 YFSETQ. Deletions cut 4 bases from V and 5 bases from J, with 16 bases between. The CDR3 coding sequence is TGCGCCAGCAGCACCGCCGGGACAAGAGATCAGCCCCAGCATTTT. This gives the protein CASSTAGTRDQPQHF.

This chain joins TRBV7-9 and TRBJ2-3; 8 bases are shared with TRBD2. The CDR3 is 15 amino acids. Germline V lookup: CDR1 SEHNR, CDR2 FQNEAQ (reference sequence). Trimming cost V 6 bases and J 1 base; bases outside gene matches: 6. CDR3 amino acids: CASSSVGRGTDTQYF. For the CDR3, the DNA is TGTGCCAGCAGTTCCGTCGGGAGGGGCACAGATACGCAGTATTTT.

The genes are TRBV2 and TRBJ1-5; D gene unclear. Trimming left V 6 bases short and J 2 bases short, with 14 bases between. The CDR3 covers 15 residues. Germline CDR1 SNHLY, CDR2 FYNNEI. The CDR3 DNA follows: TGTGCCAGCAGGCTTCGGGAGTTTGGCAATCAGCCCCAGCATTTT. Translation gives CASRLREFGNQPQHF.

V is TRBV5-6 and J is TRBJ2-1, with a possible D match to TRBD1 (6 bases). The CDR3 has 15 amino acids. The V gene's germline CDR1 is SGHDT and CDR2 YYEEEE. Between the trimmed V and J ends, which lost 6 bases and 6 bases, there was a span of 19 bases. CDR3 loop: CASNPGATNSNEQFF. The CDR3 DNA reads TGTGCCAGCAACCCAGGGGCTACAAACTCCAATGAGCAGTTCTTC.

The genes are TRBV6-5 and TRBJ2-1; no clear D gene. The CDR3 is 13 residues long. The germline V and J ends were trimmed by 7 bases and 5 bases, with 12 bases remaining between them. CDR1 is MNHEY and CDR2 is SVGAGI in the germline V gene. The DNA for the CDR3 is TGTGCCAGCACCAATAGCCCACACAATGAGCAGTTCTTC. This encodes CASTNSPHNEQFF.

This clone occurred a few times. CDR3 sequence (DNA): TGCGCCAGCAGCCAGGCAGAAGCTGGGACTAATGAAAAACTGTTTTTT. It yields the protein CASSQAEAGTNEKLFF. This chain links TRBV4-3 with TRBJ1-4, with D unclear. V gave up 3 bases and J gave up 2 bases, with 13 bases separating them. This CDR3 comprises 16 residues. In germline, CDR1 is LGHNA, CDR2 YSLEER.